This is a list of T cell receptor beta chains from one sample in a study of regulatory T cells in long-lasting Graves disease. TCRdb re-derived calls from the multiplex PCR reads in MiXCR, one entry per CDR3 protein. The sample consists of around 320,000 distinct CDR3 sequences, roughly 17% of them appearing once. This sample also belongs to another study, concerning T cells in Graves' hyperthyroidism and ophthalmopathy.

The starting material was peripheral blood mononuclear cells (PBMCs), obtained at new diagnosis, from a patient treated with antithyroid drugs. The receptors originated from a man aged 35 to 55 with Graves disease. Both conserved end residues are part of each CDR3. D genes are given only for firm matches. Clone size appears in some rows only: once, few, many, or a class for an expanded clone.

V	J	size	D	CDR3	DNA
TRBV20-1	TRBJ1-1	many	TRBD1	CSAAGGVNTEAFF	TGCAGTGCTGCAGGGGGTGTGAACACTGAAGCTTTCTTT
TRBV6-5	TRBJ1-1	many	TRBD1	CASSYSGTANTEAFF	TGTGCCAGCAGTTACTCGGGGACAGCGAACACTGAAGCTTTCTTT
TRBV7-9	TRBJ1-4	.	.	CASSLLGATNEKLFF	TGTGCCAGCAGCTTACTCGGAGCAACTAATGAAAAACTGTTTTTT
TRBV4-2	TRBJ2-1	few	TRBD1	CASSPQTGYDNEQFF	TGTGCCAGCAGCCCTCAGACAGGGTACGACAATGAGCAGTTCTTC
TRBV5-1	TRBJ2-7	.	TRBD2	CASSSSGTSPSEQYF	TGCGCCAGCAGCAGCTCCGGGACTAGCCCATCCGAGCAGTACTTC
TRBV12-3/TRBV12-4	TRBJ1-1	many	.	CASSFHEGYTEAFF	TGTGCCAGCAGTTTTCACGAGGGTTACACTGAAGCTTTCTTT
TRBV5-1	TRBJ2-3	few	TRBD2	CASSLGLADFTDTQYF	TGCGCCAGCAGCTTGGGACTAGCGGACTTCACAGATACGCAGTATTTT
TRBV28	TRBJ1-5	few	.	CASSPRSDFYSNQPQHF	TGTGCCAGCAGTCCGCGGAGCGATTTCTATAGCAATCAGCCCCAGCATTTT
TRBV6-1	TRBJ2-5	few	TRBD1	CASRTGGGETQYF	TGTGCCAGCCGGACAGGGGGAGGGGAGACCCAGTACTTC
TRBV5-4	TRBJ2-5	.	.	CASSLGGYRALNQETQYF	TGTGCCAGCAGCTTGGGGGGGTACAGGGCTCTCAACCAAGAGACCCAGTACTTC
TRBV7-9	TRBJ1-3	many	.	CASSLTGNTIYF	TGTGCCAGCAGCTTAACCGGAAACACCATATATTTT
TRBV28	TRBJ1-2	few	TRBD1	CASSQPGTGSYGYTF	TGTGCCAGCAGTCAACCCGGGACAGGGAGCTATGGCTACACCTTC
TRBV6-4	TRBJ1-1	.	TRBD1	CATRTQGAGTEAFF	TGTGCCACACGGACACAGGGGGCGGGTACTGAAGCTTTCTTT
TRBV28	TRBJ2-4	many	.	CASSFLQVKNIQYF	TGTGCCAGCAGTTTTCTACAGGTCAAAAACATTCAGTACTTC
TRBV7-8	TRBJ2-1	.	.	CASSLGLTNEQSF	TGTGCCAGCAGCTTAGGCCTCACTAATGAGCAGTCCTTC
TRBV12-3/TRBV12-4	TRBJ2-1	.	TRBD2	CASSLARGSGGEAHNEQFF	TGTGCCAGCAGTTTAGCGCGAGGTAGCGGGGGAGAGGCCCACAATGAGCAGTTCTTC
TRBV20-1	TRBJ1-6	many	.	CSASLGRKNSPLHF	TGCAGTGCTAGTCTTGGGCGGAAGAATTCACCCCTCCACTTT
TRBV5-6	TRBJ1-5	many	TRBD1	CASSWTGEHLDQPQHF	TGTGCCAGCAGCTGGACAGGGGAACATCTCGATCAGCCCCAGCATTTT
TRBV20-1	TRBJ1-2	.	.	CSASDSVNYGYTF	TGCAGTGCCAGTGACAGCGTGAACTATGGCTACACCTTC
TRBV7-9	TRBJ1-1	many	TRBD1	CASSVDRAGAFF	TGTGCCAGCAGCGTGGACAGGGCAGGAGCTTTCTTT
TRBV5-8	TRBJ2-1	many	TRBD1	CASRGQGAYNEQFF	TGTGCCAGCAGGGGACAGGGGGCCTACAATGAGCAGTTCTTC
TRBV5-1	TRBJ1-5	many	TRBD1	CASSLTGQGSNQPQHF	TGCGCCAGCAGCCTAACCGGACAGGGCAGCAATCAGCCCCAGCATTTT
TRBV20-1	TRBJ1-6	many	TRBD1	CSARGQVSFPSPLHF	TGCAGTGCTAGGGGACAGGTTAGCTTCCCTTCACCCCTCCACTTT
TRBV28	TRBJ2-7	many	.	CASSLYGGRYEQYF	TGTGCCAGCAGTCTTTATGGGGGCCGCTACGAGCAGTACTTC
TRBV5-4	TRBJ2-2	few	.	CASSQRVFGTGELFF	TGTGCCAGCAGCCAAAGGGTGTTCGGCACCGGGGAGCTGTTTTTT
TRBV19	TRBJ2-7	once	.	CASTQGRNYEQYF	TGTGCCAGTACCCAGGGGAGGAACTACGAGCAGTACTTC
TRBV6-1	TRBJ2-3	few	TRBD1	CASSEAPRTGVDTQYF	TGTGCCAGCAGTGAAGCGCCTCGGACAGGGGTAGATACGCAGTATTTT
TRBV27	TRBJ1-6	many	.	CASSFGQSNSPLHF	TGTGCCAGCAGTTTTGGGCAATCTAATTCACCCCTCCACTTT
TRBV3-1	TRBJ1-2	.	.	CASSQDLRGTSGYTF	TGTGCCAGCAGCCAAGATCTTAGGGGGACAAGTGGCTACACCTTC
TRBV5-1	TRBJ1-1	many	TRBD1	CASSLDGTAITEAFF	TGCGCCAGCAGCTTGGACGGGACAGCTATCACTGAAGCTTTCTTT
TRBV6-2/TRBV6-3	TRBJ1-4	.	.	CASSPSNEKLFF	TGTGCCAGCAGTCCATCTAATGAAAAACTGTTTTTT
TRBV7-2	TRBJ2-2	few	.	CASTINTGELFF	TGTGCCAGCACCATTAACACCGGGGAGCTGTTTTTT
TRBV7-2	TRBJ2-1	many	TRBD1	CASSPGQGWYNEQFF	TGTGCCAGCAGCCCAGGACAGGGGTGGTACAATGAGCAGTTCTTC
TRBV11-3	TRBJ2-7	many	.	CASSLTHGGGAYEQYF	TGTGCCAGCAGCCTTACTCATGGTGGTGGTGCCTACGAGCAGTACTTC
TRBV20-1	TRBJ2-2	few	TRBD1	CSAQTGGGGELFF	TGCAGTGCCCAGACAGGGGGCGGCGGGGAGCTGTTTTTT
TRBV5-8	TRBJ2-3	many	TRBD2	CASSPWGTSDRTDTQYF	TGTGCCAGCAGCCCCTGGGGGACTAGCGATCGCACAGATACGCAGTATTTT
TRBV5-1	TRBJ2-1	many	.	CASSSSGTDYNEQFF	TGCGCCAGCAGCTCCTCCGGGACGGACTACAATGAGCAGTTCTTC
TRBV6-2/TRBV6-3	TRBJ2-1	many	.	CASLSRISYNEQFF	TGTGCCAGCCTGAGCAGGATCTCCTACAATGAGCAGTTCTTC
TRBV5-1	TRBJ1-2	many	.	CASSLIGGQDGYTF	TGCGCCAGCAGCTTGATTGGGGGGCAGGATGGCTACACCTTC
TRBV4-1	TRBJ2-4	.	TRBD2	CASSQVIRQRGAGKNIQYF	TGCGCCAGCAGCCAAGTTATCCGCCAGCGGGGGGCCGGAAAAAACATTCAGTACTTC
TRBV30	TRBJ2-3	many	TRBD2	CAWSLYGGGPGTDTQYF	TGTGCCTGGAGTCTATATGGCGGGGGGCCAGGGACAGATACGCAGTATTTT
TRBV28	TRBJ2-7	.	TRBD2	CASSSGSGGMRYEQYF	TGTGCCAGCAGTTCGGGTAGCGGGGGGATGAGGTACGAGCAGTACTTC
TRBV6-9	TRBJ1-2	.	TRBD1	CASSYGQGANYGYTF	TGTGCCAGCAGTTACGGACAGGGGGCCAACTATGGCTACACCTTC
TRBV12-5	TRBJ2-3	many	TRBD2	CASGASGGYTQYF	TGTGCTAGTGGTGCTAGCGGGGGGTATACGCAGTATTTT
TRBV27	TRBJ2-1	.	.	CASSFGLGREQFF	TGTGCCAGCAGTTTCGGTTTGGGGCGTGAGCAGTTCTTC
TRBV5-1	TRBJ2-1	many	.	CASSLIGVGEQFF	TGCGCCAGCAGCTTAATAGGGGTCGGTGAGCAGTTCTTC
TRBV28	TRBJ2-5	many	.	CASKEGARETQYF	TGTGCCAGCAAGGAGGGGGCCAGGGAGACCCAGTACTTC
TRBV2	TRBJ2-3	many	TRBD2	CASREGLAETDTQYF	TGTGCCAGCAGGGAGGGACTAGCGGAGACAGATACGCAGTATTTT
TRBV2	TRBJ2-1	many	TRBD2	CASSDRRGDYNEQFF	TGTGCCAGCAGTGATAGGCGGGGGGACTACAATGAGCAGTTCTTC
TRBV5-1	TRBJ2-2	many	TRBD2	CASSLAVIAGAPGELFF	TGCGCCAGCAGCTTGGCCGTGATAGCGGGGGCGCCCGGGGAGCTGTTTTTT
TRBV20-1	TRBJ2-7	many	.	CSARANYEQYF	TGCAGTGCTAGAGCTAACTACGAGCAGTACTTC
TRBV30	TRBJ2-5	many	.	CASSKDGETQYF	TGTGCCTCCTCGAAGGACGGGGAGACCCAGTACTTC
TRBV7-9	TRBJ2-2	few	.	CASSLESGNTGELFF	TGTGCCAGCAGCTTAGAGTCAGGGAACACCGGGGAGCTGTTTTTT
TRBV5-4	TRBJ2-3	many	TRBD2	CASSLRRGGKSSTDTQYF	TGTGCCAGCAGCTTAAGGCGCGGGGGGAAATCTAGCACAGATACGCAGTATTTT